The text below deals with one T cell receptor (beta chain). The data were taken from a study of T cell responses to AZD1222 COVID-19 vaccine. The CDR3 covers 14 residues. Germline CDR1 is MNHEY and CDR2 is SVGAGI. V was clipped by 6 bases and J by 6 bases; unmatched bases: 9. TCRdb's table, derived via immunoSEQ multiplex PCR, lists solely in-frame clones and lacks some. Seen here are 100,000 to 150,000 clones, approximately 86% observed once, and the top ten hold 10% to 15%. This TCR was sampled from an adult in good health. The chain carries TRBV6-5 and TRBJ1-2; 8 nucleotides match TRBD1. Specimen: peripheral blood, collected on day 0 of AZD1222 vaccination. For the CDR3, the DNA is TGTGCCAGCAGAAGACAGGGGAGGCAGGATGGCTACACCTTC. Residues: CASRRQGRQDGYTF.